This section outlines one T cell receptor (beta chain) sequence together with its context. The data are from a study of control samples from healthy donors and cancer patients. Germline V CDR1 and CDR2: LNHNV, YYDKDF (reference sequence). This CDR3 is 13 amino acids long. The V end lost 4 bases, the J end lost 5 bases, and 9 bases lay between the germline ends. Here immunoSEQ multiplex PCR was the method, and the copy in TCRdb shows in-frame clones only, minus some. The sample lists 100,000 to 150,000 clones; more than 75% were seen once. Sequenced material: blood. This receptor was obtained from a man younger than 35 in good health. The V and J genes are TRBV15 and TRBJ1-5, with D maybe TRBD1 (6 bases). The CDR3 region has the DNA TGTGCCACCAGCACGTACAGGGATCAGCCCCAGCATTTT. It codes for CATSTYRDQPQHF.